Presented here are 14 T cell receptor beta chains from one specimen sequenced in a study of shared clonotypes between healthy human individuals. Profiled with immunoSEQ multiplex PCR; TCRdb holds only in-frame clones, not every one. In the table there are a few million clones, approximately 90% of which are singletons. The sequenced material came from naive CD4+ T cells sorted from blood. This sample's subset: CD45RA+ positively selected. The source is a man aged 18 to 30 in good health.

J is TRBJ1-6 and V is TRBV5-8; no reliable D call. Trimming took off 0 bases at V and 9 bases at J, with 13 bases between the two ends. CDR3 size: 15 residues. From germline, CDR1 is SGHTS and CDR2 YDEGEE. CDR3 nucleotides: TGTGCCAGCAGCTTGGGGCAGGCCAATGGTTCACCCCTCCACTTT. The encoded protein is CASSLGQANGSPLHF.

Here the CDR3 reads CASSLSTLVAKNIQYF. CDR3 nucleotide sequence: TGTGCCAGCAGCCTAAGCACTCTTGTAGCCAAAAACATTCAGTACTTC. The chain has TRBV28 and TRBJ2-4, with no clear D. The germline V gene has CDR1 MDHEN and CDR2 SYDVKM. The length of the CDR3 is 16 residues. V lost 6 bases and J 0 bases, leaving 15 bases between the germline ends.

This clone has a single count. As DNA, the CDR3 is TGTGCCAGTAGTCGGACAGGGGAACTTATGAACACTGAAGCTTTCTTT. This sequence encodes CASSRTGELMNTEAFF. The V gene is TRBV19, the J gene TRBJ1-1; 9 nucleotides match TRBD1. The J segment lost 0 bases and the V segment lost 5 bases, leaving 7 bases of the junction unmatched. This CDR3 comprises 16 residues. Looked up from germline, CDR1 is LNHDA and CDR2 is SQIVND (reference sequence).

The chain has TRBV6-5 and TRBJ2-5; a possible D gene is TRBD1 (5 bases). Germline lookup yields CDR1 MNHEY and CDR2 SVGAGI. This CDR3 has 16 residues. The V and J ends lost 0 bases and 0 bases respectively, with 11 bases between them. The chain's CDR3 is CASSYSSYRNQETQYF. The CDR3 DNA reads as TGTGCCAGCAGTTACTCGTCATACAGGAACCAAGAGACCCAGTACTTC.

The chain links TRBV19 to TRBJ1-5; 10 nucleotides match TRBD1. Germline V gives CDR1 LNHDA, CDR2 SQIVND (reference sequence). V lost 7 bases and J lost 7; bases outside the gene matches: 7. The CDR3 covers 14 residues. The CDR3 region has the DNA TGTGCCAGTACTCTGACAGGGGGCCGCCAGCCCCAGCATTTT. It codes for CASTLTGGRQPQHF. The full variable domain, its missing parts supplied by reference TRBV19 and TRBJ1-5, is DGGITQSPKYLFRKEGQNVTLSCEQNLNHDAMYWYRQDPGQGLRLIYYSQIVNDFQKGDIAEGYSVSREKKESFPLTVTSAQKNPTAFYLCASTLTGGRQPQHFGDGTRLSIL.

J is TRBJ2-2 and V is TRBV4-3; D is unclear. This CDR3 spans 15 amino acids. V was trimmed by 1 base and J by 3 bases, leaving 9 bases between them. Germline CDR1 and CDR2: LGHNA and YSLEER. As DNA, the CDR3 is TGCGCCAGCAGCCAAGCCCATCGGGACACCGGGGAGCTGTTTTTT. Amino acid sequence: CASSQAHRDTGELFF.

This rearrangement joins TRBV13 to TRBJ2-7; 8 positions match TRBD2. CDR3 size: 16 residues. V trimming: 5 bases; J trimming: 0 bases; junction bases outside the gene matches: 9. Per germline, CDR1 PRHDT and CDR2 FYEKMQ (reference sequence). The CDR3 DNA sequence: TGTGCCAGCAGCCTAAGAGCGGGGGTTAGCTCCTACGAGCAGTACTTC. It translates to CASSLRAGVSSYEQYF.

This chain joins TRBV6-7 and TRBJ2-1; TRBD1 is a possible D gene (6 bases). TRBV6-7 is recorded as an ORF, its role being uncertain. V was shortened by 4 bases and J by 9 bases, with 13 bases between the two germline ends. The CDR3 loop spans 13 amino acids. CDR3 in amino acids: CASSCTGFIEQFF. The CDR3 DNA reads as TGTGCCAGCAGTTGCACAGGGTTTATTGAGCAGTTCTTC.

This clone was seen just once. The chain uses TRBV7-2 and TRBJ2-5, with 7 bases identical to TRBD2. Germline V gives CDR1 SGHTA, CDR2 FQGNSA. CDR3 length: 17 residues. Trimming took 4 bases from V and 0 from J; bases not matched to a gene: 11. CDR3 in amino acids: CASSSSWASGNQETQYF. The DNA for the CDR3 is TGTGCCAGCAGCTCCTCTTGGGCTAGCGGCAACCAAGAGACCCAGTACTTC.

The V gene is TRBV6-5, the J gene TRBJ1-2; TRBD1 matches at 8 bases. This CDR3 region has 14 residues. The J segment lost 4 bases and the V segment lost 5 bases, leaving 6 bases of the junction unmatched. CDR1 MNHEY and CDR2 SVGAGI come from the germline V gene. CDR3 sequence (DNA): TGTGCCAGCAGTACCGGGACAGGAACCTATGGCTACACCTTC. Its protein product is CASSTGTGTYGYTF.

The V and J genes are TRBV2 and TRBJ2-7; 7 bases map to TRBD2. Trimming cost V 7 bases and J 4 bases; bases outside gene matches: 13. There are 15 residues in the CDR3. Germline V lookup: CDR1 SNHLY, CDR2 FYNNEI. The CDR3 protein is CASTGGRQTSYEQYF. CDR3 nucleotides: TGTGCCAGCACGGGGGGTCGGCAGACTTCATACGAGCAGTACTTC. Full variable domain (remainder filled in from reference TRBV2 and TRBJ2-7): EPEVTQTPSHQVTQMGQEVILRCVPISNHLYFYWYRQILGQKVEFLVSFYNNEISEKSEIFDDQFSVERPDGSNFTLKIRSTKLEDSAMYFCASTGGRQTSYEQYFGPGTRLTVT.

This clone was detected once. The rearrangement uses TRBV13 and TRBJ2-1; 11 bases align to TRBD2. This CDR3 is 15 amino acids long. The ends lost 5 bases at V and 7 bases at J; junction bases unmatched: 7. Germline values: CDR1 PRHDT, CDR2 FYEKMQ (reference sequence). The CDR3 DNA reads TGTGCCAGCAGCCCACCGGGACTAGCGGTTAATGAGCAGTTCTTC. This sequence encodes CASSPPGLAVNEQFF.

Worth noting for this clone: Other nucleotide sequences in the sample specify the same CDR3. This chain connects TRBV9 to TRBJ2-5; D may be TRBD1 or TRBD2 (6 bases each). Germline CDR1 is SGDLS and CDR2 is YYNGEE. V shed 2 bases and J shed 4 bases, with 9 bases lying between them. This CDR3 spans 13 amino acids. In DNA, the CDR3 is TGTGCCAGCAGCGTCGGGGGCGGAGAGACCCAGTACTTC. It codes for CASSVGGGETQYF.

The chain is built from TRBV6-5 and TRBJ2-1; D uncertain. The length of the CDR3 is 14 residues. Trimming left V 0 bases short and J 12 bases short, with 15 bases between. The V gene's germline CDR1 is MNHEY and CDR2 SVGAGI. CDR3 residues: CASSYSLSGKGQFF. The CDR3 region has the DNA TGTGCCAGCAGTTACTCGCTGTCTGGCAAAGGGCAGTTCTTC.